The 12 T cell receptor beta chains below were found in one sample sequenced in a study of blood T cell repertoires in COVID-19. Profiling relied on immunoSEQ multiplex PCR, and the TCRdb table lists in-frame clones only, not all of them. The sample holds 250,000 to 400,000 clones, approximately 88% seen once. The sample taken for sequencing was peripheral blood. These receptors were obtained from a woman under 40 with COVID-19, enrolled during active disease.

The chain is built from TRBV27 and TRBJ1-4; TRBD1 is a possible D gene (5 bases). V dropped 6 bases and J dropped 3 bases, with 14 bases sitting between them. The CDR3 is 15 amino acids. Germline V gene data show CDR1 as MNHEY and CDR2 as SMNVEV (reference sequence). CDR3 loop: CASSRKGASNEKLFF. The CDR3 DNA sequence: TGTGCCAGCAGCCGTAAAGGGGCGTCTAATGAAAAACTGTTTTTT.

The chain recombines TRBV5-6 with TRBJ1-2; no definite D call. The CDR3 has 14 residues. The V end was cut by 1 base, the J end by 4 bases, with 11 bases between. In germline, CDR1 is SGHDT, CDR2 YYEEEE. The CDR3 DNA sequence: TGTGCCAGCAGCTTGAGGAGGGAGGGCTATGGCTACACCTTC. Translated, it gives CASSLRREGYGYTF.

The V call is TRBV29-1, the J call TRBJ1-2; maybe TRBD1 (5 bases). This CDR3 is 11 amino acids long. Germline V gives CDR1 SQVTM, CDR2 ANQGSEA. V shed 7 bases and J shed 4 bases, with 10 bases lying between them. CDR3 nucleotides: TGCAGCGCTCGAGACAGCTATGGCTACACCTTC. The encoded protein is CSARDSYGYTF.

The chain carries TRBV2 and TRBJ1-1, with 9 bases fitting TRBD1. CDR1 and CDR2 from the germline V gene are SNHLY and FYNNEI. Trimming removed 6 bases from V and 5 bases from J; junction bases left unmatched: 13. The CDR3 sequence is 16 residues long. CDR3 nucleotide sequence: TGTGCCAGCAGCCTCCCGGGACAGGGTCAAGTGACTGAAGCTTTCTTT. Protein sequence: CASSLPGQGQVTEAFF.

The chain combines TRBV28 with TRBJ2-2; the match to TRBD1 covers 7 bases. V lost 5 bases and J lost 6; bases outside the gene matches: 0. CDR3 size: 12 residues. Germline V lookup: CDR1 MDHEN, CDR2 SYDVKM. The CDR3 sequence is CASSQGAGELFF. The CDR3 DNA reads as TGTGCCAGCAGTCAGGGGGCCGGGGAGCTGTTTTTT.

This clone has a single count. The chain joins TRBV5-1 to TRBJ2-2; TRBD1 matches 7 bases. The V gene end was trimmed by 4 bases and the J gene end by 6 bases; junction bases not matched to a gene: 15. The CDR3 is made up of 17 amino acids. Germline assignment: CDR1 SGHRS and CDR2 YFSETQ. In DNA, the CDR3 is TGCGCCAGCAGCGGGAGTTTAGGGGGCGGACGTCCCGGGGAGCTGTTTTTT. This gives the protein CASSGSLGGGRPGELFF.

This clone has a single count. The genes are TRBV20-1 and TRBJ1-2; D ambiguous. Germline CDR1 and CDR2: DFQATT and SNEGSKA (reference sequence). The length of the CDR3 is 10 residues. V gave up 1 base and J gave up 8 bases, with 5 bases separating them. The CDR3, as DNA: TGCAGTGCTAGAGGGGAGGGCTACACCTTC. Residues: CSARGEGYTF.

The J gene is TRBJ1-6, the V gene TRBV28; 9 bases fit TRBD1. Germline loops: CDR1 MDHEN, CDR2 SYDVKM. The CDR3 length is 17 residues. J lost 7 bases, V lost 7 bases, and 14 bases had no gene match. The CDR3 DNA follows: TGTGCCAGCATCTCCCCGGGACAGGGATTTTGGAATTCACCCCTCCACTTT. Amino acid sequence: CASISPGQGFWNSPLHF.

This clone was counted once. The V and J genes are TRBV2 and TRBJ1-4; 7 bases map to TRBD1. Germline trimming cut 3 bases from V and 6 bases from J; bases unmatched to any gene: 4. The CDR3 consists of 14 residues. Germline CDR1 SNHLY, CDR2 FYNNEI. CDR3 sequence: CASSDDRVDEKLFF. CDR3 bases: TGTGCCAGCAGTGATGACAGGGTTGATGAAAAACTGTTTTTT.

The count of this clone is one. The chain joins TRBV19 to TRBJ1-2; 9 bases line up with TRBD1. The CDR3 has 15 residues. Germline trimming cut 5 bases from V and 5 bases from J; bases unmatched to any gene: 9. Germline CDR1 is LNHDA and CDR2 is SQIVND (reference sequence). CDR3 in DNA: TGTGCCAGTAGTGGACCGGGACAGGGTCGATATGGCTACACCTTC. Translation gives CASSGPGQGRYGYTF.

J is TRBJ1-1 and V is TRBV3-1 (or the pseudogene TRBV3-2); D is uncertain. V lost 0 bases and J lost 1, with 9 bases in between. The V gene's germline CDR1 is LGHDT and CDR2 YNNKEL (reference sequence). CDR3 length: 15 amino acids. For the CDR3, the DNA is TGTGCCAGCAGCCAAGATTTAGCGACGAACACTGAAGCTTTCTTT. Translated: CASSQDLATNTEAFF.

This clone was detected a few times. The rearrangement links TRBV6-2 or TRBV6-3 to TRBJ1-6, with D tentatively TRBD1 (6 bases). Germline values: CDR1 MNHEY, CDR2 SVGEGT. V was pared by 2 bases and J by 5 bases, with 10 bases between. CDR3 size: 15 residues. DNA of the CDR3: TGTGCCAGCAGTTACGGGGCAGGGGATAATTCACCCCTCCACTTT. Protein: CASSYGAGDNSPLHF.